The clone carrying this T cell receptor beta chain occurred a few times. Its antigen is not identified. This sample was taken from a study of identical twins. TCRdb re-called the 5' RACE reads through MiXCR, storing one row per CDR3 protein. The sample lists around 1.7 million distinct CDR3 sequences, about 32% seen once, with 0.25% to 0.3% in the top ten. General observations from the study: An excess of low generation probability was shown by twin-shared out-of-frame alpha sequences. For monozygotic twins, models underestimated out-of-frame TCR alpha sharing. Carriage of fewer insertions was seen in abundant cord blood beta clonotypes, whereas memory repertoires showed none.

Germline CDR1 reads KGHSH; CDR2 reads LQKENI. CDR3 length: 14 amino acids. The source is a newborn girl in good health. The rearrangement joins TRBV18 to TRBJ2-5; tentatively, D is TRBD2 (5 bases). The J call may be incorrect, as the DNA end agrees better with TRBJ2-7. The sample comprised cord blood. The CDR3 region has the DNA TGTGCCAGCTCACCGAGCGGTGGGCTCTACGAGCAGTACTTC. Its protein product is CASSPSGGLYEQYF.